Sequencing of this TCR beta chain was carried out in a study of human T cells and chemical hapten exposure (dated by TCRdb to about 2021). Concerning the study at large: For sensitization, 2% DPC in acetone was applied to a roughly 2 cm by roughly 2 cm area of upper inner arm skin. Patch testing was done on the upper back using Finn chambers containing 0.01% DPC, and results were scored after 6 days according to International Contact Dermatitis Research Group standards. This study followed changes in the peripheral blood TCR repertoire in vivo during primary and secondary sensitization of alopecia patients to the hapten diphenylcyclopropenone (DPC). Libraries were pooled for sequencing, and variation in per-sample TCR yields was attributed mainly to small differences in library volumes within the pool. The patient cohort, mostly female, included alopecia areata with under or over 50% scalp involvement, alopecia totalis and alopecia universalis. Throughout the roughly 23-week study period, patients were also given weekly therapeutic DPC doses on the scalp. Blood samples were taken from patients before sensitization (week 0) and then at 2, 6 and about 24 weeks after DPC sensitization. Blood for TCR sequencing was provided by twenty-nine alopecia patients at one to four time points (pre-sensitization, 2, 6 and 24 weeks). Here is what the overall study found, with its caveats: Repeated subsampling changed both the strength of the expansion versus patch-test correlation and the threshold at which the correlation became significant. A positive correlation was found between the number of PT1 expanded TCRs and patch test score, with significance reached at thresholds 8, 16 and 32 but not 4. DPC sensitization did not change how many TCRs were above 1 in 1000 frequency, and no evidence was found of alterations in global repertoire structure. Alopecia, a presumed autoimmune disease, was present in all patients, so the immune response of the patients might differ from that of healthy individuals. Expanded TCRs formed significantly more large CDR3 similarity clusters than pre-sensitization or healthy control sets, consistent with antigen-driven responses.

This clonotype was picked up a small number of times. The clone's antigen remains unknown. One base away there is no much larger clone; base qualities are not given. Receptor libraries were prepared by RACE. Data came from a NextSeq 500. During library preparation, unique molecular identifiers were attached to individual cDNA molecules so that TCRs could be counted quantitatively and reproducibly. Both TCR alpha and TCR beta chains were sequenced from each blood RNA sample. The original pipeline was this. The median number of TCRs per sample was 85,000 to 100,000, ranging from 23,224 to 690,600. The Decombinator software suite was used to annotate V, J and CDR3 in the TCR reads. Every sample was subsampled to the same number of TCRs (28,000) for the PS versus PT1 abundance plots. Expanded TCRs were defined as absent before sensitization and observed at least eight times at the 2-week time point. TCRdb reworked the public reads: Q25 trimming with fastp, MiXCR clone assembly, productive beta chains retained. Rows merge per CDR3 protein into single entries with the most common DNA and genes. The V and J calls and clone size are TCRdb's, not the authors'. This sample is represented by over 150,000 distinct CDR3 sequences; about a quarter of them were singletons. The ten largest clones add up to 2.1% of the sample.

The germline V gene yields ENHRY for CDR1 and SYGVKD for CDR2. The CDR3 spans 15 residues, from the cysteine through the phenylalanine. The DNA shown is the 45-base CDR3, in frame from base 1. Ends trimmed: V by 4 bases, J by 5 bases; bases unmatched to a gene: 7. According to the study, the label for this sample's time point signals: patch test 3, about 24 weeks after DPC sensitization. Interpreted using the paper, the treatment or condition label stands for: therapeutic diphenylcyclopropenone sensitization with weekly scalp DPC. At each patch-test visit, blood was drawn before the patch test was applied. Patients were eligible if aged 18 to 70, diagnosed with alopecia and judged suitable for DPC therapy, and pregnant patients were excluded. Total RNA was isolated from unfractionated whole blood collected in Tempus Blood RNA tubes.

In this chain, TRBV10-3 is recombined with TRBJ2-7; 11 junctional bases match TRBD2. The sample in question was whole blood, obtained in connection with sensitization to the hapten diphenylcyclopropenone (DPC). The sequence derives from a young woman with alopecia areata. Some clones in this sample may be carry-over from other donors' samples. The CDR3 reads as follows: CAISAPGLAEDEQYF. Here is the DNA: TGTGCCATCAGTGCCCCGGGACTAGCGGAGGACGAGCAGTACTTC.